The TCR beta chain described here comes from a study of spatial heterogeneity in lung cancer. TCRdb re-called the 5' RACE reads with MiXCR, one entry per CDR3 protein. The sample carries some 50,000 distinct CDR3 sequences, 12% recorded once. A note on this clonotype: Its antigen is unidentified.

Specified time point: sample taken at primary tumor resection. No cells were sorted before sequencing. The whole RNA sequenced was extracted from tumor, nontumor lung or frozen PBMC. Study-wide results and caveats: Detection of ubiquitous tumor TCRs in blood was higher at resection than follow-up.

This TCR derives from a female donor with early-stage non-small cell lung cancer. The input for sequencing was PBMCs, taken at surgery.

The CDR3 is CSADPMSGIGSPLHF. CDR3 sequence (DNA): TGCAGTGCCGATCCTATGTCAGGGATAGGATCACCCCTCCACTTT. This chain uses TRBV20-1 with TRBJ1-6; weak D call: TRBD1 (5 bases). Trimming cost V 6 bases and J 10 bases, with 22 bases left between them. The germline gives CDR1 DFQATT, CDR2 SNEGSKA (reference sequence). This CDR3 region has 15 residues.